The TCR beta chain described here comes from a study of T cells after yellow fever vaccination. Study-wide results and limits: Any FACS-sorted repertoire could hold abundant clonotypes that contaminate it from the bulk population.

A process of 5'RACE template switching, which added a universal primer site and UMIs, was used to make TCR cDNA. MiXCR, applied by TCRdb to the 5' RACE reads, yields one record per CDR3 protein. The sample lists 500,000 to 650,000 distinct CDR3 sequences; over 9% were seen once. This clonotype was counted many times. Its specificity is unknown. Germline CDR1 is MDHEN and CDR2 is SYDVKM. The CDR3 is made up of 13 amino acids. V dropped 4 bases and J dropped 8; count of bases not matched to a gene: 7. This chain connects TRBV28 to TRBJ1-2, with 7 bases fitting TRBD1. The receptor was derived from a man aged 25-40 years who received the YFV17D yellow fever vaccine. Sequences were derived from PBMCs, sampled on the day of the yellow fever booster vaccination. The CDR3 DNA is TGTGCCAGCAGTTCTGGGACAGTTCGAGGCTACACCTTC. Its translation: CASSSGTVRGYTF.